These T cell receptor beta chains were read from a single sample in a study of T cells in Graves' hyperthyroidism and ophthalmopathy. TCRdb reanalysed the multiplex PCR reads using MiXCR and keeps one entry per CDR3 protein. The sample shows about 460,000 distinct CDR3 sequences, 20% to 25% of them seen only once. Sequencing was performed on blood. Source of these receptors: a woman aged 70-85 years with Graves' ophthalmopathy. CDR3s leave out the opening cysteine and the closing phenylalanine or tryptophan. Each record gives: clone size, J gene, V gene, CDR3 protein. Where a row states a size, it is once, few, many or the class of an expanded clone; other rows omit it.

abundance: few
j_gene: TRBJ2-3
v_gene: TRBV7-9
CDR3aa: ASSTPSGRANTQY

abundance: many
j_gene: TRBJ2-1
v_gene: TRBV28
CDR3aa: ASRGGSRNNEQF

abundance: -
j_gene: TRBJ2-1
v_gene: TRBV5-6
CDR3aa: ASSDLGLAAYNEQF

abundance: many
j_gene: TRBJ2-3
v_gene: TRBV27
CDR3aa: ASSSPETARVTDTQY

abundance: few
j_gene: TRBJ2-7
v_gene: TRBV7-9
CDR3aa: ASSLEAGGGGEQY

abundance: -
j_gene: TRBJ2-2
v_gene: TRBV20-1
CDR3aa: SASSGRGTGELF

abundance: -
j_gene: TRBJ1-1
v_gene: TRBV10-3
CDR3aa: ATSGQNTEAF

abundance: few
j_gene: TRBJ2-7
v_gene: TRBV7-2
CDR3aa: ASSLPGVIVYEQY

abundance: many
j_gene: TRBJ1-2
v_gene: TRBV12-3/TRBV12-4
CDR3aa: ASSLQANYGYT

abundance: many
j_gene: TRBJ1-2
v_gene: TRBV11-2
CDR3aa: ASSSVQGRDGYT

abundance: -
j_gene: TRBJ2-5
v_gene: TRBV4-1
CDR3aa: ASSQDWEAETQY

abundance: -
j_gene: TRBJ1-1
v_gene: TRBV9
CDR3aa: ASSVEGRLNTEAF

abundance: -
j_gene: TRBJ2-2
v_gene: TRBV2
CDR3aa: ASGGQVTGELF

abundance: few
j_gene: TRBJ2-3
v_gene: TRBV20-1
CDR3aa: SASPPGLTDTQY

abundance: many
j_gene: TRBJ1-1
v_gene: TRBV7-8
CDR3aa: ASSLVAGEAF

abundance: -
j_gene: TRBJ1-2
v_gene: TRBV5-8
CDR3aa: ASSLDPGPNLGYT

abundance: -
j_gene: TRBJ2-1
v_gene: TRBV20-1
CDR3aa: SASYREAEKNEQF

abundance: few
j_gene: TRBJ2-3
v_gene: TRBV6-1
CDR3aa: ASRDSGADTQY

abundance: many
j_gene: TRBJ2-7
v_gene: TRBV12-3/TRBV12-4
CDR3aa: ASSLGLAAYEQY

abundance: many
j_gene: TRBJ2-7
v_gene: TRBV2
CDR3aa: ASSDWTGSYEQY

abundance: many
j_gene: TRBJ2-7
v_gene: TRBV2
CDR3aa: ASSIRGEQY

abundance: few
j_gene: TRBJ2-2
v_gene: TRBV10-3
CDR3aa: ATLGQGRVDTGELF

abundance: many
j_gene: TRBJ1-5
v_gene: TRBV19
CDR3aa: ASTPGGQNNQPQH

abundance: -
j_gene: TRBJ1-1
v_gene: TRBV19
CDR3aa: ASTLGGARTEAF

abundance: few
j_gene: TRBJ2-7
v_gene: TRBV10-3
CDR3aa: AISSGQALDYEQY

abundance: few
j_gene: TRBJ2-5
v_gene: TRBV5-1
CDR3aa: ASSRWTSGSETQY

abundance: -
j_gene: TRBJ1-1
v_gene: TRBV5-5
CDR3aa: ASSLTVTFTEAF